This paragraph reports one TCR beta chain. The data stem from a study of blood T cell repertoires in COVID-19. Authors' processing steps: Quantification of nucleated cells was approximated via reference gene primer amplification. TCRdb's table, derived via immunoSEQ multiplex PCR, lists solely in-frame clones and lacks some. V and J calls and clone size follow that table, whereas D and trimming were derived from the DNA. The sample includes roughly 93,000 clones, approximately 84% seen only once; the top ten take around 10%. Germline V gene lookup returns CDR1 SGHRS and CDR2 YFSETQ. The CDR3 is 15 amino acids. The trim removed 0 bases at V and 7 bases at J, leaving 7 bases unmatched.

The sequence came from a woman older than 75 with acute or convalescent COVID-19. The chain links TRBV5-1 to TRBJ2-1; 7 bases match TRBD2. Source material: peripheral blood. CDR3 in amino acids: CASSLGSAGRNEQFF. The CDR3 bases are TGCGCCAGCAGCTTGGGCTCGGCCGGGAGGAATGAGCAGTTCTTC.